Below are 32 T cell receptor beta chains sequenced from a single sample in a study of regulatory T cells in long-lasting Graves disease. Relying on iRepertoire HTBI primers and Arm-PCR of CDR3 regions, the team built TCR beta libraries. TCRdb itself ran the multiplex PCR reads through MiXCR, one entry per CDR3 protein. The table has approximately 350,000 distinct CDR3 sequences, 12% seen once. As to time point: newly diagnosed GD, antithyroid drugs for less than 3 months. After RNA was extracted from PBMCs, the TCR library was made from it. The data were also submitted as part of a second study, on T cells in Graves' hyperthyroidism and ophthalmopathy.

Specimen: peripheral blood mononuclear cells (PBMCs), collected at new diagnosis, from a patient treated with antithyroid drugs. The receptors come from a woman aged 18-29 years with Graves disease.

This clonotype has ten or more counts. DNA of the CDR3: TGTGCCTGGAATCCAGGGTCTGGTCAGCCCCAGCATTTT. It is translated as CAWNPGSGQPQHF. The rearrangement joins TRBV30 to TRBJ1-5; D might be TRBD1 (5 bases). This CDR3 spans 13 amino acids. The V and J ends lost 4 bases and 6 bases respectively, with 13 bases between them. Germline CDR1 is GTSNPN and CDR2 is SVGIG (reference sequence).

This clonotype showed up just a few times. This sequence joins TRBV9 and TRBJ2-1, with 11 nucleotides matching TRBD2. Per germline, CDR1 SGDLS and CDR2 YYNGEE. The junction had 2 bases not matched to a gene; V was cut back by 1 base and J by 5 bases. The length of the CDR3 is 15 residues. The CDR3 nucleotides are TGTGCCAGCAGCGTAAAACTAGCGGGGGACAATGAGCAGTTCTTC. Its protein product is CASSVKLAGDNEQFF.

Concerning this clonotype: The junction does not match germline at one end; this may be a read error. The CDR3 protein is CAVSGTGPSGANVLTF. The CDR3 region has the DNA TGTGCCGTCAGTGGGACCGGGCCCTCTGGGGCCAACGTCCTGACTTTC. This chain links TRBV10-3 with TRBJ2-6; D assignment may be TRBD1 or TRBD2 (5 bases each). CDR3 length equals 16 residues. The germline V gene encodes CDR1 ENHRY and CDR2 SYGVKD.

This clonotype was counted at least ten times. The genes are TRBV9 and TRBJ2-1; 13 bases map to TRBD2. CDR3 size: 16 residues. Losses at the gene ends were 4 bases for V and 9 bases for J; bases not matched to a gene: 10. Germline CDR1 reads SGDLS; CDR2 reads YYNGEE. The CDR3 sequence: CASSNQGLAGTGEQFF. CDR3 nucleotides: TGTGCCAGCAGCAACCAGGGACTAGCGGGAACCGGTGAGCAGTTCTTC.

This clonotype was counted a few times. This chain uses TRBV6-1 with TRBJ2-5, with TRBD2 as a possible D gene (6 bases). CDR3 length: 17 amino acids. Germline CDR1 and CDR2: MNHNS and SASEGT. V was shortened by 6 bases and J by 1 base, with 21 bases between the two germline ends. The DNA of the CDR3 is TGTGCCAGCAGCCCTGCAGCGGTAGCGGAACTCCAAGAGACCCAGTACTTC. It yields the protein CASSPAAVAELQETQYF.

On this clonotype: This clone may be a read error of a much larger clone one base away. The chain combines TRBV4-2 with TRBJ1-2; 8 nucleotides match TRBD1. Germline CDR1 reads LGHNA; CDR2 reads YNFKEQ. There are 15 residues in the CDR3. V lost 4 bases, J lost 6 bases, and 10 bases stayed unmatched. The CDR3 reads CASSPLDRVNHGYTF. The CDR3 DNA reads TGTGCCAGCAGCCCTTTGGACAGGGTCAACCATGGCTACACCTTC.

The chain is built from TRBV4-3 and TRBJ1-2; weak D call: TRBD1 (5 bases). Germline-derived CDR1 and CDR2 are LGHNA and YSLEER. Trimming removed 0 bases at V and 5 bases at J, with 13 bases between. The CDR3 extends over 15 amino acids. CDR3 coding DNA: TGCGCCAGCAGCCAAGATCTGGCTTGGGGGTATGGCTACACCTTC. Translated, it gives CASSQDLAWGYGYTF.

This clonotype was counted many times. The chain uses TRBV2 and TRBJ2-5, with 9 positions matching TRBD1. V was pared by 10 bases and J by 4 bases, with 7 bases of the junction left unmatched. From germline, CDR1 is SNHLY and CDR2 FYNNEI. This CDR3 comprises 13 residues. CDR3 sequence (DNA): TGTGCCATCGGGACAGGGCGGAGAGAGACCCAGTACTTC. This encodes CAIGTGRRETQYF.

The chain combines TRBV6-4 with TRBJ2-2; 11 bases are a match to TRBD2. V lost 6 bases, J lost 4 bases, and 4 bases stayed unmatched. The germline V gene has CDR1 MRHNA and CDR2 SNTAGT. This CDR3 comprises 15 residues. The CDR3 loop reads CASSAGTSGTGELFF. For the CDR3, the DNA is TGTGCCAGCAGCGCCGGGACTAGCGGCACCGGGGAGCTGTTTTTT.

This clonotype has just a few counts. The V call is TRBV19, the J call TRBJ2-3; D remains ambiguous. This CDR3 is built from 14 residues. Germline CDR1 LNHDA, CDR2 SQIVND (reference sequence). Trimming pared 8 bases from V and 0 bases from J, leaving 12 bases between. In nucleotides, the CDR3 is TGTGCCAGTTCACCCACGGCTAGCACAGATACGCAGTATTTT. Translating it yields CASSPTASTDTQYF.

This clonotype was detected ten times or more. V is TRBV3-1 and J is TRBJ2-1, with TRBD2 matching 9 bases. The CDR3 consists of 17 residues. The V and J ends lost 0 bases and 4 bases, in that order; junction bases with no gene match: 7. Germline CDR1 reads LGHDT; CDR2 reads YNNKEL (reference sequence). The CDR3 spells CASSQDASGAPYNEQFF. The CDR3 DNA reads TGTGCCAGCAGCCAAGATGCTAGCGGGGCACCTTACAATGAGCAGTTCTTC.

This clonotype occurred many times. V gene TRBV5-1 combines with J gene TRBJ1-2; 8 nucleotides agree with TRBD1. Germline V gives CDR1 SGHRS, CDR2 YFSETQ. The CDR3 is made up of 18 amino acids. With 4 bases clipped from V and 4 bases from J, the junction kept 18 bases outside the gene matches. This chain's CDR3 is CASSPPRQWTGIGYGYTF. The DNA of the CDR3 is TGCGCCAGCAGCCCCCCCCGCCAGTGGACAGGGATTGGCTATGGCTACACCTTC.

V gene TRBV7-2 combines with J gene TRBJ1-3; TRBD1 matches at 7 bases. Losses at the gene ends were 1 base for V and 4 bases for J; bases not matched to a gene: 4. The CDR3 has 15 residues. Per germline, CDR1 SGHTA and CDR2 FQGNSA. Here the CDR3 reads CASSLDRGPGNTIYF. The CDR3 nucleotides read TGTGCCAGCAGCTTAGACAGGGGACCGGGAAACACCATATATTTT.

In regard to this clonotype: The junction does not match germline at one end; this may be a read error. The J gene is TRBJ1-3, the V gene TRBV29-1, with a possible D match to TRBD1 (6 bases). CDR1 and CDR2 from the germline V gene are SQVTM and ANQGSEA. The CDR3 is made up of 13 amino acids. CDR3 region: CSVVDSSGDTIYF. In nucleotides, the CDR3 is TGCAGTGTTGTGGACAGCTCTGGAGACACCATATATTTT.

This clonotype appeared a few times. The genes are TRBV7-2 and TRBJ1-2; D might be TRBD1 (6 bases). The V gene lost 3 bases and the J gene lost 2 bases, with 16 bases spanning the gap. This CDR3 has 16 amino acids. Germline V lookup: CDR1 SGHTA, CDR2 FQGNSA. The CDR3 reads CASSFNPGARNYGYTF. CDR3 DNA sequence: TGTGCCAGCAGCTTTAACCCAGGGGCCCGCAACTATGGCTACACCTTC.

This CDR3 reads CASSQGLRASEKLFF. The CDR3 nucleotides are TGCGCCAGCAGCCAAGGACTCAGGGCGAGTGAAAAACTGTTTTTT. V gene TRBV4-3 combines with J gene TRBJ1-4; tentative D call: TRBD1 (5 bases). Germline CDR1 LGHNA, CDR2 YSLEER. The V and J ends lost 1 base and 7 bases respectively, with 13 bases between them. There are 15 residues in the CDR3.

CDR3 amino acids: CASEGQGKNTGELFF. DNA for the CDR3: TGTGCCAGCGAGGGACAGGGAAAAAACACCGGGGAGCTGTTTTTT. The chain employs TRBV7-9 and TRBJ2-2, with 9 bases matching TRBD1. Per germline, CDR1 SEHNR and CDR2 FQNEAQ (reference sequence). The CDR3 is made up of 15 amino acids. V dropped 8 bases and J dropped 2; count of bases not matched to a gene: 6.

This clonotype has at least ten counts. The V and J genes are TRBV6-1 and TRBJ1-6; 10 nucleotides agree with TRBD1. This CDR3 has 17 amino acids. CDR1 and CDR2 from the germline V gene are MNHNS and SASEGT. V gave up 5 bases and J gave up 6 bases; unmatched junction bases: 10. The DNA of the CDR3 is TGTGCCAGCAGTCCACAGGGGACAGGGGTGGGTAATTCACCCCTCCACTTT. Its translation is CASSPQGTGVGNSPLHF.

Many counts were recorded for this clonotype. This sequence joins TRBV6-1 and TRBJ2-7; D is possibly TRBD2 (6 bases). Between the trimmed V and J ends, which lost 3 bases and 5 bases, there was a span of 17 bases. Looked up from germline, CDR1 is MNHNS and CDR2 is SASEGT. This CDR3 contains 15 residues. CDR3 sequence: CASSDSGGWKDEQYF. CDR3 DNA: TGTGCCAGCAGTGACTCCGGAGGGTGGAAGGACGAGCAGTACTTC.

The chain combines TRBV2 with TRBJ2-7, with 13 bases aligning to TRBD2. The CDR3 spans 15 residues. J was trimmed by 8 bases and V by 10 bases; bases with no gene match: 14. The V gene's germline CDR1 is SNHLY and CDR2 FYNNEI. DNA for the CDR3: TGTGCCACCTCACTGACTAGCGGGGGGATCCACAAGCAGTACGTC. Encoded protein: CATSLTSGGIHKQYV.

CDR3 sequence: CASIFGGNTEAFF. The CDR3 nucleotides read TGTGCCAGCATATTCGGGGGGAACACTGAAGCTTTCTTT. The chain links TRBV6-2 or TRBV6-3 to TRBJ1-1; weak D call: TRBD1 (5 bases). The germline V gene has CDR1 MNHEY and CDR2 SVGEGT. Trimming pared 7 bases from V and 1 base from J, leaving 10 bases between. The CDR3 has 13 residues.

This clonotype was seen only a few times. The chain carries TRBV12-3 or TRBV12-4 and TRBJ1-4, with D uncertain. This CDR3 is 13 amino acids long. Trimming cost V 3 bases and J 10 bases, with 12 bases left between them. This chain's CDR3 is CASSFTARGKLFF. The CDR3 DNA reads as TGTGCCAGCAGTTTTACAGCGCGTGGAAAACTGTTTTTT.

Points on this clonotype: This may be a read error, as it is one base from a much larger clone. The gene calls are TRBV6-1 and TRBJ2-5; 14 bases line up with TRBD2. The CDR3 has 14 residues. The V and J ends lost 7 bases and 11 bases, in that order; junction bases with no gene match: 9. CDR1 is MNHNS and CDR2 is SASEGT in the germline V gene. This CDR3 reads CASKGLAGVNEQYF. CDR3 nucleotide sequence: TGTGCCAGCAAGGGACTAGCGGGAGTTAATGAGCAGTACTTC.

The CDR3 DNA reads TGCAGTGCTCCCTTGGGCGAGCAGTACTTC. It specifies CSAPLGEQYF. The V call is TRBV20-1, the J call TRBJ2-7; D remains unclear. V lost 5 bases, J lost 6 bases, and 8 bases lay in between. The length of the CDR3 is 10 residues. The V gene's germline CDR1 is DFQATT and CDR2 SNEGSKA (reference sequence).

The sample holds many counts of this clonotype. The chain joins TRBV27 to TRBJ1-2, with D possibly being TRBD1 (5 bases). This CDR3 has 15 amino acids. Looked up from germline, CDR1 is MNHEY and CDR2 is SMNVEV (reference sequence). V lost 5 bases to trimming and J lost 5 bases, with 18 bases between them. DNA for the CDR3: TGTGCCAGCAGTCGAGATACGACAGCGGGTTATGGCTACACCTTC. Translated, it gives CASSRDTTAGYGYTF.

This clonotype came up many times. CDR3 nucleotides: TGTGCCAGCAGTTACTCCTCAGGGGGCAATCAGCCCCAGCATTTT. Protein: CASSYSSGGNQPQHF. This sequence joins TRBV6-2 or TRBV6-3 and TRBJ1-5; D might be TRBD1 (6 bases). CDR3 size: 15 residues. V dropped 0 bases and J dropped 2 bases, with 8 bases sitting between them. Germline assignment: CDR1 MNHEY and CDR2 SVGEGT.

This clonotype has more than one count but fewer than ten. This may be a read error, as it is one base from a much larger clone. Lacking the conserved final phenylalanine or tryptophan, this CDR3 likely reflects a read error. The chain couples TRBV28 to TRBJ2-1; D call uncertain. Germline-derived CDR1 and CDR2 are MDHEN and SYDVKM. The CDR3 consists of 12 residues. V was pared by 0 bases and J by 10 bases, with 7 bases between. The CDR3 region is CASSLWVEEQFL. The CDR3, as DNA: TGTGCCAGCAGTTTATGGGTAGAAGAGCAGTTCTTA.

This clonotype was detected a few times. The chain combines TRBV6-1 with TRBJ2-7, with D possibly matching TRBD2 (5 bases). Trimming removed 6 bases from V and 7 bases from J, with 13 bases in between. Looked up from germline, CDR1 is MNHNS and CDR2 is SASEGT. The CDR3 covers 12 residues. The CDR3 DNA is TGTGCCAGCAGCCTCCGATCGGGGGAGCAGTACGTC. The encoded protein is CASSLRSGEQYV.

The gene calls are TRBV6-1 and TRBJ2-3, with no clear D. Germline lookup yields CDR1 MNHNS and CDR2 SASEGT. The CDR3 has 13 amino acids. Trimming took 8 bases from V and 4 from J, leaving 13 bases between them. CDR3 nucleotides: TGTGCCAGCGAAGGAGCGTTCCCAGATACGCAGTATTTT. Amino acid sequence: CASEGAFPDTQYF.

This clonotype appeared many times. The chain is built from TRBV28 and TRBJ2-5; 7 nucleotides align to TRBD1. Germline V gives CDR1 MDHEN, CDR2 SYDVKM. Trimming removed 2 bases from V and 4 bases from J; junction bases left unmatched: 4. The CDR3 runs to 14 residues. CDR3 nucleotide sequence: TGTGCCAGCAGTTTAGGGACAGTTAGAGAGACCCAGTACTTC. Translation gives CASSLGTVRETQYF.

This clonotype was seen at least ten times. The CDR3 loop reads CAWSPQHEQYF. The CDR3 DNA reads TGTGCCTGGAGTCCACAACACGAGCAGTACTTC. The V and J genes are TRBV30 and TRBJ2-7; D gene unclear. This CDR3 contains 11 residues. Germline CDR1 GTSNPN, CDR2 SVGIG (reference sequence). V lost 2 bases and J 5 bases, leaving 7 bases between the germline ends.

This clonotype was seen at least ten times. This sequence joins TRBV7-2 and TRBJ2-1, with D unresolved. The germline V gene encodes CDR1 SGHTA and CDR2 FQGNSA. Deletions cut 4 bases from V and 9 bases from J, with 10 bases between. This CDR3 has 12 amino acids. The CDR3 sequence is CASSSFAREQFF. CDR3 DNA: TGTGCCAGCAGCTCATTCGCGCGTGAGCAGTTCTTC. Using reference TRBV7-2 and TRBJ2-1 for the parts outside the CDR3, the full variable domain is GAGVSQSPSNKVTEKGKDVELRCDPISGHTALYWYRQSLGQGLEFLIYFQGNSAPDKSGLPSDRFSAERTGGSVSTLTIQRTQQEDSAVYLCASSSFAREQFFGPGTRLTVL.